The source of this T cell receptor (beta chain) is a study of shared clonotypes between healthy human individuals. The study's findings and limits: Limited genetic and exposure-history diversity came from having few donors. The authors sampled blood alone, and tissue repertoires likely differ. Rarefaction demonstrated incomplete sorted-subset sequencing despite large depth.

In germline, CDR1 is PRHDT, CDR2 FYEKMQ (reference sequence). The CDR3 sequence is 15 residues long. V was shortened by 1 base and J by 5 bases, with 12 bases between the two germline ends. The test was conducted at deep level. TCRdb's copy holds only in-frame clones and misses some; the assay was immunoSEQ multiplex PCR. The sample carries millions of clones, approximately 95% recorded once. Naive-designated CD8 cells lacked CD45RO, were positively enriched for CCR7, and omitted terminally differentiated effector memory CD45RA+ cells. As for this clone: No antigen is known for it.

The receptor was isolated from a man between 18 and 35 years old in good health. Sample: naive CD8+ T cells sorted from blood. The chain has TRBV13 and TRBJ2-1, with a tentative D call TRBD2 (6 bases). Here the CDR3 reads CASSLEASEDNEQFF. CDR3 in DNA: TGTGCCAGCAGCTTAGAGGCTAGCGAGGACAATGAGCAGTTCTTC.